The TCR beta chain under discussion was sequenced for a study of human thymus T cells. Findings of the study overall: Within thymic and blood repertoires, V and J gene usage appeared to be biased.

J gave up 2 bases and V 7 bases, and 5 bases lay outside the gene matches. Germline CDR1 reads SNHLY; CDR2 reads FYNNEI. The CDR3 has 14 residues. The assay was immunoSEQ multiplex PCR, and TCRdb's table has in-frame clones only and misses some. In the table there are approximately 46,000 clones, over 90% of which are singletons. A roughly 0.45-1 mL peripheral blood aliquot was taken intraoperatively from four of eight donors. Blood DNA came from all available leukocytes, not a fixed cell number. For this clone: The antigen is undetermined.

The rearrangement joins TRBV2 to TRBJ1-1; TRBD1 agrees at 9 bases. Material for sequencing was blood. The sequence came from a girl in the first two years of life with a congenital heart defect but otherwise immunologically healthy. The CDR3 bases are TGTGCCAGCAAAAAGACAGGGGGAAACACTGAAGCTTTCTTT. It codes for CASKKTGGNTEAFF.